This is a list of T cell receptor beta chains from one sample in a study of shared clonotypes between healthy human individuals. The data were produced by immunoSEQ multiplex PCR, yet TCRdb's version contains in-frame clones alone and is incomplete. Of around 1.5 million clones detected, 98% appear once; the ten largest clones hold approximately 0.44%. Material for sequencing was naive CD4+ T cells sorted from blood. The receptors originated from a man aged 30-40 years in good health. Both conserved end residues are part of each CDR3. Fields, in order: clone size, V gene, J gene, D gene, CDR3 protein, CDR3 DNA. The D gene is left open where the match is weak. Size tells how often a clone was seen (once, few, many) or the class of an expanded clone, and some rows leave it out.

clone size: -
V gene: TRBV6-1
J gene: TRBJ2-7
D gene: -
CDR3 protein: CASSEHERNYYYEQYF
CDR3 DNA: TGTGCCAGCAGTGAACACGAGCGGAACTACTACTACGAGCAGTACTTC

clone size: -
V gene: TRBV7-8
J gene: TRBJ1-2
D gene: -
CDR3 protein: CASSLGHENYGYTF
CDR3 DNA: TGTGCCAGCAGCTTGGGGCACGAAAACTATGGCTACACCTTC

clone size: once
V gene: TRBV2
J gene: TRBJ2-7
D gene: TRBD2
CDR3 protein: CASSDQGLAGLYEQYF
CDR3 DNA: TGTGCCAGCAGTGACCAGGGACTAGCGGGGCTCTACGAGCAGTACTTC

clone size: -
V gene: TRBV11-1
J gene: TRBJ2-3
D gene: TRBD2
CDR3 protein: CASSSDVRVAGTDTQYF
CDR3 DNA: TGTGCCAGCAGCTCAGATGTTCGGGTAGCGGGAACAGATACGCAGTATTTT

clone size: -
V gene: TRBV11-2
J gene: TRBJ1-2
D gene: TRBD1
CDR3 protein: CASSSTRGQEPYGYTF
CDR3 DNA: TGTGCCAGCAGCTCCACTCGGGGACAGGAACCCTATGGCTACACCTTC

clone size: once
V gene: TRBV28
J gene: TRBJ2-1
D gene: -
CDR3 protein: CATLGGPYNEQFF
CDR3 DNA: TGTGCCACCTTGGGGGGGCCTTACAATGAGCAGTTCTTC

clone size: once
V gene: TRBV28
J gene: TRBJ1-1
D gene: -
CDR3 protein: CASSLPGRMNTEAFF
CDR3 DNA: TGTGCCAGCAGTTTACCCGGACGGATGAACACTGAAGCTTTCTTT

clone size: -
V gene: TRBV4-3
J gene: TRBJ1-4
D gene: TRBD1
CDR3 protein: CASSLRQGDTNEKLFF
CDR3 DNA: TGCGCCAGCAGCCTAAGACAGGGCGATACTAATGAAAAACTGTTTTTT

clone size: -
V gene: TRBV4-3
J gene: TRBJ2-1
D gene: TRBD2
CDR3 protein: CASSLGTSGRSYNEQFF
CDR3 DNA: TGCGCCAGCAGCCTAGGGACTAGCGGGAGGTCCTACAATGAGCAGTTCTTC

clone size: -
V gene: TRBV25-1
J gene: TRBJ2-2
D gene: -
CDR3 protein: CASSDPRVGDTGELFF
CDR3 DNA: TGTGCCAGCAGTGACCCCCGAGTGGGGGACACCGGGGAGCTGTTTTTT

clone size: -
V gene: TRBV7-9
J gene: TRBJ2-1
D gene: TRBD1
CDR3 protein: CASRAGTGAYNEQFF
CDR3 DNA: TGTGCCAGCAGGGCCGGGACAGGGGCCTACAATGAGCAGTTCTTC

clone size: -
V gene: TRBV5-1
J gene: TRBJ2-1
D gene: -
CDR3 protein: CASSLDPKNEQFF
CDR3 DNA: TGCGCCAGCAGCTTGGACCCGAAAAATGAGCAGTTCTTC

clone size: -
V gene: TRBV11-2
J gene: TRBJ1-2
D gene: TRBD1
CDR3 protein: CASSRGQGNYGYTF
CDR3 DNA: TGTGCCAGCAGCCGGGGACAGGGGAACTATGGCTACACCTTC

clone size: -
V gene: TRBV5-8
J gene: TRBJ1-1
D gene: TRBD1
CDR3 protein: CASSPPLSQGAF
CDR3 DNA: TGTGCCAGCAGCCCCCCTCTATCTCAGGGGGCCTTT

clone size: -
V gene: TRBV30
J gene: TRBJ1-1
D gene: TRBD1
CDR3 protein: CAWRAGTGIPPNTEAFF
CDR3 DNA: TGTGCCTGGAGAGCCGGGACAGGAATCCCCCCGAACACTGAAGCTTTCTTT

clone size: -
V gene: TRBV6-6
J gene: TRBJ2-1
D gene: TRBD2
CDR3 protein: CASLSGSLLGNEQFF
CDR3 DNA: TGTGCCAGCTTAAGCGGGAGTTTACTAGGTAATGAGCAGTTCTTC

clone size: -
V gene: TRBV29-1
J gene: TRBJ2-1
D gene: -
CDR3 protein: CSVCYLVGVNEQFF
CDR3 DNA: TGCAGCGTTTGTTACCTTGTAGGAGTCAATGAGCAGTTCTTC

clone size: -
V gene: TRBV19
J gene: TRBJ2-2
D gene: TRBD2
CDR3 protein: CASSILLATLNTGELFF
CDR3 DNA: TGTGCCAGTAGTATATTACTAGCGACACTGAACACCGGGGAGCTGTTTTTT

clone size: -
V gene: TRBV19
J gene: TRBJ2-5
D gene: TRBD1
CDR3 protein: CASSIVTGDVETQYF
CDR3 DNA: TGTGCCAGTAGTATTGTAACAGGGGATGTGGAGACCCAGTACTTC

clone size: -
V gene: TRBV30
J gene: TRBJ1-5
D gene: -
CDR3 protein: CAWSVTAGQPQHF
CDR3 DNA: TGTGCCTGGAGTGTAACAGCCGGTCAGCCCCAGCATTTT

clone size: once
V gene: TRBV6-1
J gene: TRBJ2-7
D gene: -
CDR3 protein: CASSELALSYEQYF
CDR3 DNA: TGTGCCAGCAGTGAGTTGGCCCTCTCCTACGAGCAGTACTTC

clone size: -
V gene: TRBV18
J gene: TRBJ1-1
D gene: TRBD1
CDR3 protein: CASSLGQANTEAFF
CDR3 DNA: TGTGCCAGCTCACTTGGACAGGCCAACACTGAAGCTTTCTTT

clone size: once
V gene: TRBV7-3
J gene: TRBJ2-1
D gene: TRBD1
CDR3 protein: CASSHHSRDRGRDEQFF
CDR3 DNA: TGTGCCAGCAGTCATCACTCCCGGGACAGGGGGCGCGATGAGCAGTTCTTC

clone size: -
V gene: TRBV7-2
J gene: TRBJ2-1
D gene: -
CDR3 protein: CASSLGDARNEQFF
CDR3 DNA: TGTGCCAGCAGCTTAGGGGACGCCCGCAATGAGCAGTTCTTC

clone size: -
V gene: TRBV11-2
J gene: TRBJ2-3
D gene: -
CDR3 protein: CASSSRTIRVYDTQYF
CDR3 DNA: TGTGCCAGCAGTTCTCGTACCATCAGGGTCTACGATACGCAGTATTTT

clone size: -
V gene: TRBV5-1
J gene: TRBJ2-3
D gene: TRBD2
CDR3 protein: CASSPTSGMADTQYF
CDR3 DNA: TGCGCCAGCAGCCCGACTAGCGGGATGGCAGATACGCAGTATTTT

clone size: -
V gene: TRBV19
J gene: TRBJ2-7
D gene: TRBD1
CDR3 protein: CASKGGQQTYEQYF
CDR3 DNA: TGTGCCAGTAAAGGGGGACAGCAAACCTACGAGCAGTACTTC

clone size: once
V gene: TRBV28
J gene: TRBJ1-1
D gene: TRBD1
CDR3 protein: CASSPGTVNTEAFF
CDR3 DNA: TGTGCCAGCAGTCCGGGGACAGTGAACACTGAAGCTTTCTTT

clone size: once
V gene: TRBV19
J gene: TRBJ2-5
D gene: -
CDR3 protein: CASSIDRERETQYF
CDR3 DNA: TGTGCCAGTAGTATAGACCGGGAGCGGGAGACCCAGTACTTC

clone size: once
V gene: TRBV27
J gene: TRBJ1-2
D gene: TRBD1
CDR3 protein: CASWDRAAYGYTF
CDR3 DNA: TGTGCCAGCTGGGACAGAGCGGCGTATGGCTACACCTTC

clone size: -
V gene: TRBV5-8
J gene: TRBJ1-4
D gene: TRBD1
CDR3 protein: CASSLGDRGRNEKLFF
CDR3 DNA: TGTGCCAGCAGCTTGGGGGACAGGGGCCGTAATGAAAAACTGTTTTTT

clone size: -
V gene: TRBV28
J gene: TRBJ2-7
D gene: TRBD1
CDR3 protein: CASSSGTGHYEQYF
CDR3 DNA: TGTGCCAGCAGTTCCGGGACAGGCCACTACGAGCAGTACTTC

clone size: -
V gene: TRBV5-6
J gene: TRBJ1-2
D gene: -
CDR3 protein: CASSLAWAGEFYGYTF
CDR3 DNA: TGTGCCAGCAGCTTGGCCTGGGCAGGGGAGTTCTATGGCTACACCTTC

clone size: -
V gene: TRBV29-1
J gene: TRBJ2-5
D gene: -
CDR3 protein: CSVRGRWETQYF
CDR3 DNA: TGCAGCGTTCGGGGGAGGTGGGAGACCCAGTACTTC

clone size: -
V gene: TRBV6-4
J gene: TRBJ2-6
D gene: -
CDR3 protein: CASSNSGANVLTF
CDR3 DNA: TGTGCCAGCAGTAATTCTGGGGCCAACGTCCTGACTTTC

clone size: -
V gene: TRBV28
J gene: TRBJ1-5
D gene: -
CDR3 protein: CASSTTQGGNQPQHF
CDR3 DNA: TGTGCCAGCAGCACTACCCAGGGAGGCAATCAGCCCCAGCATTTT

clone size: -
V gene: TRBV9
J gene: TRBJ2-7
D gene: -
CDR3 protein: CASSVAGREQYF
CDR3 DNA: TGTGCCAGCAGCGTAGCCGGAAGGGAGCAGTACTTC

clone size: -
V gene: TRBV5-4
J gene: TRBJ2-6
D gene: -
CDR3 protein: CASSLAGGATSGSGANVLTF
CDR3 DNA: TGTGCCAGCAGCTTGGCCGGGGGCGCCACCTCGGGCTCTGGGGCCAACGTCCTGACTTTC

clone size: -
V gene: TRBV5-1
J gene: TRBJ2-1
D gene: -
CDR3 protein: CASGMSSYNEQFF
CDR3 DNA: TGCGCCAGTGGAATGAGCTCCTACAATGAGCAGTTCTTC

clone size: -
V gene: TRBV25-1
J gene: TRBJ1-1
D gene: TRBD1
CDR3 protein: CASAPSGGGSTEAFF
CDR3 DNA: TGTGCCAGCGCCCCCTCAGGGGGAGGGAGCACTGAAGCTTTCTTT

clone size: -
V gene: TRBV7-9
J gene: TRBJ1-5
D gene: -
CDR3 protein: CASSLAGGGTNQPQHF
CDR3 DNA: TGTGCCAGCAGCTTAGCCGGGGGAGGGACCAATCAGCCCCAGCATTTT

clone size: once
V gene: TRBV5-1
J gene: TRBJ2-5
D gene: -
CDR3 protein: CASSLGPQETQYF
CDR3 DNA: TGCGCCAGCAGCCTCGGGCCTCAAGAGACCCAGTACTTC